Below, 23 T cell receptor beta chains from the same sample are listed, as sequenced in a study of blood T cell repertoires in COVID-19. Assay: immunoSEQ multiplex PCR; the TCRdb copy retains only in-frame clones and omits some. The sample includes about 52,000 clones, 75% to 90% of them seen just once. The specimen sequenced was peripheral blood. Source of these receptors: a man in his fifties or sixties with active COVID-19.

V is TRBV28 and J is TRBJ1-2; D is undetermined. CDR1 is MDHEN and CDR2 is SYDVKM in the germline V gene. With 5 bases removed from V and 4 bases from J, the gap between germline ends came to 8 bases. The CDR3 is 12 amino acids. The CDR3 protein is CASSPRIYGYTF. CDR3 nucleotides: TGTGCCAGCAGTCCCAGAATCTATGGCTACACCTTC.

The chain couples TRBV28 to TRBJ2-1; D is uncertain. V lost 7 bases and J lost 8, with 9 bases in between. There are 11 residues in the CDR3. Germline CDR1 reads MDHEN; CDR2 reads SYDVKM. CDR3 coding DNA: TGTGCCAGCACTTACAGAGATGAGCAGTTCTTC. This encodes CASTYRDEQFF.

The chain is built from TRBV6-6 and TRBJ2-7; a weak D match, TRBD1 (6 bases). V was trimmed by 5 bases and J by 0 bases, leaving 11 bases between them. The CDR3 covers 14 residues. Germline CDR1 is MNHNY and CDR2 is SVGAGI (reference sequence). The CDR3 nucleotides read TGTGCCAGCAGTCAACAGGGTCCCTCCTACGAGCAGTACTTC. Residues: CASSQQGPSYEQYF.

This clone occurred once. The chain uses TRBV2 and TRBJ2-1, with 8 bases that match TRBD1. Germline V gene sequence: CDR1 SNHLY, CDR2 FYNNEI. CDR3 length: 15 residues. The trim removed 7 bases at V and 7 bases at J, leaving 12 bases unmatched. The CDR3 nucleotides read TGTGCCAGCAACCTCCTCACAGGGGGTGGAAATGAGCAGTTCTTC. It translates to CASNLLTGGGNEQFF.

The genes are TRBV13 and TRBJ2-7; the D gene is possibly TRBD2 (5 bases). CDR1 and CDR2 from the germline V gene are PRHDT and FYEKMQ (reference sequence). The CDR3 sequence is 11 residues long. V was shortened by 3 bases and J by 5 bases, with 5 bases between the two germline ends. The CDR3 region is CASSFGNEQYF. CDR3 bases: TGTGCCAGCAGCTTCGGGAACGAGCAGTACTTC.

The rearrangement uses TRBV18 and TRBJ2-5, with D possibly matching TRBD1 (5 bases). Germline-derived CDR1 and CDR2 are KGHSH and LQKENI. V was clipped by 6 bases and J by 4 bases, with 12 bases between them. The CDR3 sequence is 13 residues long. In DNA, the CDR3 is TGTGCCAGCTCGCGCGAAAGGGGAGAGACCCAGTACTTC. It is translated as CASSRERGETQYF.

The V call is TRBV7-8, the J call TRBJ1-1; 9 bases map to TRBD1. CDR1 is SGHVS, CDR2 FQNEAQ, per germline. V gave up 1 base and J gave up 10 bases; unmatched junction bases: 1. The CDR3 spans 12 residues. CDR3 DNA sequence: TGTGCCAGCAGCTTAGTACAGGGGGCAGCTTTCTTT. Translation gives CASSLVQGAAFF.

This rearrangement joins TRBV6-2 or TRBV6-3 to TRBJ2-5; 10 nucleotides match TRBD2. The germline V gene has CDR1 MNHEY and CDR2 SVGEGT. V lost 4 bases to trimming and J lost 2 bases; unmatched junction nucleotides: 4. The CDR3 consists of 15 residues. CDR3 sequence: CASSSGLASQETQYF. Written as DNA, the CDR3 is TGTGCCAGCAGTTCGGGACTAGCGTCGCAAGAGACCCAGTACTTC.

The chain couples TRBV5-1 to TRBJ2-1, with 8 bases matching TRBD2. Trimming cost V 4 bases and J 9 bases; bases outside gene matches: 12. The germline gives CDR1 SGHRS, CDR2 YFSETQ. CDR3 size: 15 residues. CDR3 region: CASSASGTRNGEQFF. The CDR3 DNA reads TGCGCCAGCAGCGCCTCCGGGACTAGAAACGGTGAGCAGTTCTTC. The variable domain in full, completed from reference TRBV5-1 and TRBJ2-1, reads KAGVTQTPRYLIKTRGQQVTLSCSPISGHRSVSWYQQTPGQGLQFLFEYFSETQRNKGNFPGRFSGRQFSNSRSEMNVSTLELGDSALYLCASSASGTRNGEQFFGPGTRLTVL.

This clone was seen more than once but under ten times. The rearrangement joins TRBV5-1 to TRBJ2-7; TRBD2 matches 7 bases. Trimming at V came to 0 bases and at J to 2 bases, leaving 5 bases not matched to a gene. Germline V gives CDR1 SGHRS, CDR2 YFSETQ. The CDR3 consists of 15 residues. The CDR3 DNA is TGCGCCAGCAGCTTGGCGGCTAGCGGTACCTACGAGCAGTACTTC. Translated: CASSLAASGTYEQYF.

The chain couples TRBV4-3 to TRBJ2-2; possible D gene TRBD2, 5 bases. The V and J ends lost 0 bases and 1 base respectively, with 12 bases between them. Germline V CDR1 and CDR2: LGHNA, YSLEER. There are 17 residues in the CDR3. The CDR3, as DNA: TGCGCCAGCAGCCAAGAACCCAGGCGGGTGAACACCGGGGAGCTGTTTTTT. Encoded protein: CASSQEPRRVNTGELFF.

The chain has TRBV7-3 and TRBJ1-1; D gene unclear. The V end lost 2 bases, the J end lost 3 bases, and 7 bases lay between the germline ends. CDR1 is SGHTA, CDR2 FQGTGA, per germline. The length of the CDR3 is 13 residues. This CDR3 is CASSLSVDTEAFF. DNA for the CDR3: TGTGCCAGCAGCTTATCGGTCGACACTGAAGCTTTCTTT. The variable domain in full, with the rest retrieved from reference TRBV7-3 and TRBJ1-1, is GAGVSQTPSNKVTEKGKYVELRCDPISGHTALYWYRQSLGQGPEFLIYFQGTGAADDSGLPNDRFFAVRPEGSVSTLKIQRTERGDSAVYLCASSLSVDTEAFFGQGTRLTVV.

The chain uses TRBV7-3 and TRBJ2-2; TRBD2 matches at 10 bases. This CDR3 region has 16 residues. The germline V gene has CDR1 SGHTA and CDR2 FQGTGA. With V trimmed by 5 bases and J by 7 bases, 10 bases remained unmatched. In DNA, the CDR3 is TGTGCCAGCAGCCTGACTAGCGGGCAATCCCGCGGGGAGCTGTTTTTT. It specifies CASSLTSGQSRGELFF.

The gene calls are TRBV18 and TRBJ1-2; D remains unclear. Germline V gene sequence: CDR1 KGHSH, CDR2 LQKENI. This CDR3 contains 13 residues. V was clipped by 5 bases and J by 4 bases, with 11 bases between them. Here the CDR3 reads CASSSDTSYGYTF. The CDR3 region has the DNA TGTGCCAGCTCATCCGACACGAGCTATGGCTACACCTTC.

The chain couples TRBV9 to TRBJ1-2; D is ambiguous. V was cut by 0 bases and J by 7 bases, with 7 bases left in between. The CDR3 is made up of 12 amino acids. The germline gives CDR1 SGDLS, CDR2 YYNGEE. CDR3 sequence (DNA): TGTGCCAGCAGCGTAGTCACGGGTGGCTACACCTTC. It yields the protein CASSVVTGGYTF.

The genes are TRBV6-5 and TRBJ1-3, with D maybe TRBD1 (5 bases). The CDR3 totals 14 residues. Trimming removed 7 bases at V and 3 bases at J, with 13 bases between. Germline CDR1 is MNHEY and CDR2 is SVGAGI. The CDR3 is CASTNGGFGNTIYF. DNA of the CDR3: TGTGCCAGCACCAACGGGGGGTTTGGAAACACCATATATTTT.

This chain uses TRBV4-3 with TRBJ1-6; tentatively, D is TRBD1 (5 bases). Germline V gene sequence: CDR1 LGHNA, CDR2 YSLEER. Trimming removed 3 bases from V and 0 bases from J, with 15 bases in between. CDR3 length equals 18 residues. The chain's CDR3 is CASSQGRRQSSYNSPLHF. CDR3 bases: TGCGCCAGCAGCCAGGGGCGCCGACAGAGCTCCTATAATTCACCCCTCCACTTT.

This rearrangement joins TRBV19 to TRBJ1-5; TRBD1 agrees at 9 bases. With 6 bases clipped from V and 6 bases from J, the junction kept 9 bases outside the gene matches. CDR1 LNHDA and CDR2 SQIVND come from the germline V gene (reference sequence). The CDR3 consists of 15 residues. The CDR3 reads CASSRSRDRVQPQHF. The CDR3 DNA sequence: TGTGCCAGTAGCCGGTCCCGGGACAGGGTTCAGCCCCAGCATTTT.

The chain joins TRBV28 to TRBJ2-7, with 8 bases matching TRBD2. The J segment lost 7 bases and the V segment lost 7 bases, leaving 18 bases of the junction unmatched. Germline assignment: CDR1 MDHEN and CDR2 SYDVKM. The CDR3 totals 16 residues. CDR3 sequence: CASIFGASGSLGEQYF. For the CDR3, the DNA is TGTGCCAGCATATTTGGGGCTAGCGGGTCTTTGGGGGAGCAGTACTTC.

This clone appeared a few times. The V call is TRBV4-1, the J call TRBJ1-2, with D hard to call. CDR3 size: 16 residues. V lost 2 bases to trimming and J lost 4 bases, with 17 bases between them. The germline V gene has CDR1 MGHRA and CDR2 YSYEKL. This CDR3 reads CASSQKSSEAPYGYTF. In nucleotides, the CDR3 is TGCGCCAGCAGCCAAAAATCTTCCGAGGCCCCCTATGGCTACACCTTC.

J is TRBJ2-1 and V is TRBV9; 12 bases match TRBD2. Germline CDR1 SGDLS, CDR2 YYNGEE. The ends lost 4 bases at V and 7 bases at J; junction bases unmatched: 12. The CDR3 is 17 residues long. CDR3 nucleotides: TGTGCCAGCAGCCCCAGACTAGCGGGAGATGGGGTGAATGAGCAGTTCTTC. This encodes CASSPRLAGDGVNEQFF.

The chain employs TRBV19 and TRBJ2-7, with TRBD1 matching over 11 bases. This CDR3 is built from 15 residues. The junction had 8 bases not matched to a gene; V was cut back by 5 bases and J by 5 bases. Germline V gene sequence: CDR1 LNHDA, CDR2 SQIVND (reference sequence). The CDR3 sequence: CASSPGQGAKDEQYF. CDR3 nucleotides: TGTGCCAGTAGTCCAGGACAGGGGGCTAAGGACGAGCAGTACTTC.

The genes are TRBV7-2 and TRBJ1-2; tentative D call: TRBD1 (5 bases). Trimming stripped 5 bases from V and 6 bases from J, with 7 bases between. CDR3 length: 11 amino acids. In germline, CDR1 is SGHTA, CDR2 FQGNSA. Here the CDR3 reads CASSTGDGYTF. For the CDR3, the DNA is TGTGCCAGCAGCACGGGGGATGGCTACACCTTC.